What follows is one TCR beta chain and its context. Assay used: immunoSEQ multiplex PCR; TCRdb lists only in-frame clones, some missing. Of some 2,200 clones in the sample, approximately 84% were seen once. V shed 4 bases and J 4 bases; nucleotides not matched to a gene: 11. This CDR3 comprises 16 residues. Germline CDR1 and CDR2: SGHRS and YFSETQ. The data originate from a study of brain metastases from non-small cell lung cancer. Sequenced input: tumor-adjacent normal tissue. The receptor comes from a donor over 35 with non-small cell lung cancer. The V call is TRBV5-1, the J call TRBJ2-1, with TRBD1 matching over 7 bases. The CDR3 here is CASSPMYMTGYNEQFF. The CDR3 DNA is TGCGCCAGCAGCCCGATGTACATGACAGGGTACAATGAGCAGTTCTTC.